Listed below are T cell receptor beta chains from one sample, sequenced in a study of blood T cells in healthy people across ages. TCRdb redid the calling of the 5' RACE reads with MiXCR, one entry per CDR3 protein. The data show just over 1 million distinct CDR3 sequences, 35% to 50% seen once. The specimen sequenced was blood. The source of these receptors is a woman aged 60-75 years in good health. Each CDR3 is given without its conserved first and last residue. The order of the fields is CDR3 protein, J gene, V gene.

SASPRTESSYEQY	TRBJ2-7	TRBV20-1
ASSNSGGLTQY	.	TRBV28
ASSQGGLYNEQF	TRBJ2-1	TRBV7-3
ASSTGGVSSYEQY	TRBJ2-7	TRBV12-3/TRBV12-4
SARERVNRPYEQY	TRBJ2-7	TRBV20-1
ATSDGGSDIQY	.	TRBV24-1
SVEDYRRERNEQY	TRBJ2-5	TRBV29-1
ASSPQVFANSGANVLT	TRBJ2-6	TRBV2
ASSVGAFEGGPSSYNEQF	TRBJ2-1	TRBV9
AWSVIGGNTEAF	TRBJ1-1	TRBV30
ATGGTSAQETQY	TRBJ2-5	TRBV15
ASSSTSRVYNEQF	TRBJ2-1	TRBV7-9
ASSQAPGTSGYNEQF	TRBJ2-1	TRBV14
ASSHDSVGYEQY	TRBJ2-7	TRBV6-1
ASGQGAWYGYT	TRBJ1-2	TRBV12-3/TRBV12-4
ASSTPAGAGHNEQF	TRBJ2-1	TRBV7-9
ASGSGRENIQY	TRBJ2-4	TRBV10-3
ASSPAMSSYNSPLH	TRBJ1-6	TRBV28
ASSVGRGRNYGYT	TRBJ1-2	TRBV9
ASRTVGQTNEKLF	TRBJ1-4	TRBV2
ASSWEWGRNQETQY	TRBJ2-5	TRBV6-2/TRBV6-3
ASSIAEQQTQY	TRBJ2-5	TRBV19
SARDLGSGYYEQY	TRBJ2-7	TRBV20-1
SAGKRQGLSYEQY	TRBJ2-7	TRBV20-1
ASSYRGFGSYEQY	TRBJ2-7	TRBV6-6
ASSEAGLGHPPQH	TRBJ1-5	TRBV2
ASSYPRRGRFHTEAF	TRBJ1-1	TRBV6-6
ASSLTGAPQETQY	TRBJ2-5	TRBV7-9
SARDIFSSYNEQF	TRBJ2-1	TRBV20-1
ASKMRDNYGYT	TRBJ1-2	TRBV28
ASSATMAKDNEQF	TRBJ2-1	TRBV25-1
SARTVVGGTLTDAQY	TRBJ2-3	TRBV20-1
ASSLHGGRLSEAF	TRBJ1-1	TRBV7-9
ASSARQGAMTGELF	TRBJ2-2	TRBV9
SVAVLAGVYEQY	TRBJ2-7	TRBV29-1
SVEAGQGAYEQY	TRBJ2-7	TRBV29-1
SANAGGTDTQY	TRBJ2-3	TRBV20-1
ASSESATSVYYEQY	TRBJ2-7	TRBV2
ASSLILSGANVLT	TRBJ2-6	TRBV6-5
SARSSGSGTGELF	TRBJ2-2	TRBV20-1
ASRNREVSEQY	.	TRBV6-1
ASSLAIVGYEQY	.	TRBV7-8
ASRTGLAGGPVNEQF	TRBJ2-1	TRBV6-2/TRBV6-3
ASSPSDRDHEQY	TRBJ2-7	TRBV28
ASSTEPGTYGYT	TRBJ1-2	TRBV6-2/TRBV6-3
ASSFTSLRNNVAYEQY	TRBJ2-7	TRBV7-2
AVSDGRNYGYT	TRBJ1-2	TRBV10-3
SVVAGMGETQY	TRBJ2-5	TRBV29-1